This TCR beta chain was recovered during a study of blood T cell repertoires in COVID-19. Here immunoSEQ multiplex PCR was the method, and the copy in TCRdb shows in-frame clones only, minus some. The data contain some 300,000 clones, approximately 88% of them singletons. The CDR3 has 13 amino acids. Trimming stripped 6 bases from V and 2 bases from J, with 8 bases between. Recovered status in Cohort 3 required two negative PCRs, clearance, or symptom resolution. The receptor comes from a woman aged 40 to 55 who had recovered from COVID-19. This chain joins TRBV12-3 or TRBV12-4 and TRBJ1-3; TRBD1 is a possible D gene (5 bases). Sample: PBMCs or T cells enriched from blood (not recorded which). CDR3 region: CASSWGAGNTIYF. The CDR3, as DNA: TGTGCCAGCAGCTGGGGGGCTGGAAACACCATATATTTT.